This T cell receptor beta chain was recovered during a study of a mutant IDH1 vaccine in newly diagnosed glioma (dated by TCRdb to 2020 to 2022). Background for the entire study: Of the approximately 29 treated patients, approximately 62% were male and 37.5% were female, and a mean age of 40.4 years was recorded. Prior to enrollment, standard therapy consisting of radiotherapy alone, temozolomide alone, or radiochemotherapy with temozolomide had been administered to patients, with the combination being received by most patients. Peripheral blood was drawn at six visits: V03 (baseline), V05, V07, V10, V12 and V13. Longitudinal TCRB deep sequencing was performed for about 25 treated patients wherever samples were available for exploratory analyses.

Looking up the germline V gene (reference sequence) yields CDR1 SGHNT and CDR2 YYREEE. The CDR3 sequence holds 15 residues, the cysteine and phenylalanine included. The DNA shown is the 45-base CDR3, in frame from base 1. Trimming costs V 7 bases and J 0 bases, and their ends lie 16 bases apart. Library preparation was by the immunoSEQ multiplex PCR assay. Following the manufacturer's protocol, the hsTCRB Kit was used to amplify rearranged TCR beta chain sequences. TCRB libraries were sequenced on an Illumina MiSeq. Turning to the authors' computational methods: The kit vendor's proprietary platform handled demultiplexing, trimming and gene mapping. The table was pulled from immuneACCESS by TCRdb, which kept in-frame rearrangements only. Such tables lose some clones; where checked, under half of the loss comes from unresolved V genes, and the rest has no known cause. The V and J calls and clone size come from that table; D and trimming were worked out from the DNA. The sample table holds tens of thousands of clones, of which 83% were seen once. Of the sample, roughly 7.1% is held by the ten largest clones.

Notes on this clone: Its antigen target is currently unknown. No base-level quality is on record; no much larger clone is a single base apart.

What this sample's time point label stands for: baseline, week 1 (first vaccination visit). Read against the paper, the sample's treatment or condition label means: pre-vaccination baseline after standard-of-care therapy. Donors had newly diagnosed WHO grade 3 or 4 IDH1-mutant astrocytomas with loss of nuclear ATRX. The samples were drawn from NOA16, a multicentre, single-arm, open-label phase I trial in Germany that tested a mutant IDH1 peptide vaccine in humans for the first time. For immunogenicity testing, the blood drawn at visit V03 was used as the baseline sample. Genomic DNA for TCRB sequencing was extracted from EDTA blood using the DNeasy Blood and Tissue Kit. Overall study outcomes, separate from this receptor: Pseudoprogression appeared unrelated to alterations in the top peripheral T cell clonotypes detected by TCRB sequencing. Availability determined which PBMC samples were chosen for TCRB deep sequencing. The authors stated that sample limitations prevented analyses of patient blood samples from being reproduced. Immune responses induced by the vaccine were seen in over 80% of patients across multiple MHC alleles.

The chain couples TRBV5-4 to TRBJ1-1; the D gene lacks a confident call. The clonotype comes from a woman aged 45-59 years with glioma. The sample here was PBMCs, taken from a glioma patient treated with radiotherapy, temozolomide or both. The DNA sequence reads TGTGCCAGCCGACCCACCGGCGCATTGAACACTGAAGCTTTCTTT. This yields the protein CASRPTGALNTEAFF.